The clone carrying this TCR beta chain was counted between two and nine times. Antigen specificity is unknown. This record belongs to a study of T-cell memory formation after mild COVID-19. Study findings and constraints: Balance between CD4 and CD8 was seen in clones contracting day 15 to 85, and a CD4+ lean was seen in later expanders. Researchers report contracting CD4+ clones mostly in CM and EM, with CD8+ clones in EMRA. The pre-infection memory compartment contained some responding clones, suggesting cross-reactive memory joined.

TCRdb analysed the 5' RACE reads with MiXCR anew, one entry per CDR3 protein. The sample has about 600,000 distinct CDR3 sequences, less than 25% seen once. The CDR3 extends over 12 amino acids. From germline, CDR1 is SEHNR and CDR2 FQNEAQ (reference sequence). V was clipped by 5 bases and J by 6 bases; unmatched bases: 2. Source material: PBMCs or a T cell subset sorted from them (not recorded which). V is TRBV7-9 and J is TRBJ1-2, with 8 bases lining up with TRBD1. The source of this sequence is an adult woman who had mild COVID-19 (a few samples of this study predate the infection). Cell type and time point are not known. CDR3 region: CASSRDRNGYTF. The DNA for the CDR3 is TGTGCCAGCAGCCGGGACAGGAATGGCTACACCTTC.